The following is a T cell receptor (beta chain) sequence with its context. Its antigen is unknown. Nothing much larger sits one base from this clone, and base qualities are not available. The sample was run on an Illumina NovaSeq 6000. TCRalpha and TCRbeta cDNA libraries were constructed by 5'RACE with constant-segment primers, with sample barcodes and unique molecular identifiers being introduced. RNA was extracted from every sample with Trizol reagent. Library amplification was performed in two PCR steps, and a second sample barcode and Illumina TruSeq adapters were introduced in the second step. Sequencing of the libraries was done on an Illumina NovaSeq, producing 2 x 150 bp paired-end reads. The study's processing was this. With migec v1.2.7, reads were demultiplexed and then collapsed into UMI-guided consensus sequences. With mixcr v2.1.11, UMI consensuses were aligned to TRA and TRB V and J templates and assembled into clonotypes. Expanded or contracted clonotypes were those called significant by both edgeR and NoisET, with noise models trained on biological replicates. edgeR calls used a false discovery rate-adjusted p below 0.01 and a log2 fold-change threshold of 1. As an exploratory analysis of dynamics, max-normalized trajectories of the 1000 most abundant clonotypes were examined by PCA with hierarchical clustering. The CD4 or CD8 phenotype of responding clones was assigned using the separately sequenced CD4+ and CD8+ repertoires. TCRdb trimmed the raw reads at Q25, called clones with MiXCR and kept productive beta chains. Rows with one shared CDR3 protein collapse into an entry with the most common genes and DNA. The V and J calls here are based on TCRdb, not the publication. Here the sample has fewer than 150,000 distinct CDR3 sequences; about a fifth occur a single time. The ten largest clones capture roughly 40% of the sample.

Ficoll-Paque density gradient centrifugation was the method used to isolate PBMCs. This entry is derived from a study of T-cell memory formation after mild COVID-19 (dated by TCRdb to the early 2020s). At the level of the whole study: TCR sequence clusters from the two donors were found to be largely donor specific. In two donors, T-cell clones that expanded and contracted after mild COVID-19 were followed by sequencing TCRalpha and TCRbeta repertoires longitudinally. Two young, previously healthy adult volunteers, one female and one male, were included in the cohort.

Broad study findings and their caveats: The study included only two mild cases, and larger cohorts that include severe cases with pre-infection samples were judged to be necessary. The detection of some responding clones in pre-infection memory suggests that pre-existing cross-reactive memory T cells joined the SARS-CoV-2 response. Clones that contracted from day 15 to 85 showed balanced CD4/CD8 phenotypes, whereas a second wave of clones that expanded from day 15 to 37 leaned towards CD4+. Contracting CD4+ clones were found mainly in CM and EM memory subsets, while CD8+ clones were enriched in EMRA. SARS-CoV-2 specificity was not confirmed for the second-wave clones peaking on day 37.

The sequenced sample consisted of PBMCs or a T cell subset sorted from them (not recorded which). The source of this sequence is a man between 18 and 29 years old who had mild COVID-19 (a few samples of this study predate the infection). The sample titles of this study are shuffled in the database, so cell type and time point are left out; the donor was told from shared clones.

Read as DNA, the sequence is TGTGCCAGCAGTCCACACCAGGGGGTCAGCTATAATTCACCCCTCCACTTT. Translated, it reads CASSPHQGVSYNSPLHF. The chain couples TRBV7-2 to TRBJ1-6, with 7 junctional bases fitting TRBD1. Unmatched junction bases come to 11, with V trimmed by 6 bases and J by 3 bases. The CDR3 holds 17 amino acids from the cysteine to the phenylalanine. The only DNA kept is the CDR3, 51 bases in frame from the first base. Taken from the germline V gene, the CDR1 and CDR2 loops are SGHTA and FQGNSA.